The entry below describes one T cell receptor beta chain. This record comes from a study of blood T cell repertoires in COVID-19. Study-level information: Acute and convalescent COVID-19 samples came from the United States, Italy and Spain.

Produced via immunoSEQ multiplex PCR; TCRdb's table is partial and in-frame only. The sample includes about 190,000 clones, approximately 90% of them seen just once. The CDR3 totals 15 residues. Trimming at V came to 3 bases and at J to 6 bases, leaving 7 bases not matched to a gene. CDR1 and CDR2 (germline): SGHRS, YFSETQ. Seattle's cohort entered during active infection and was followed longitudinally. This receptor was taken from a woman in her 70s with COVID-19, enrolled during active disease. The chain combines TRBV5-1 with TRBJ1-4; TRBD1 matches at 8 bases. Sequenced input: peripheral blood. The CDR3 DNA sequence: TGCGCCAGCAGCTCCCAGCCGGGACAGGATGAAAAACTGTTTTTT. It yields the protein CASSSQPGQDEKLFF.